What follows describes a single T cell receptor beta chain. Its antigen is not identified. The CDR3 runs 15 residues. The V and J ends lost 0 bases and 7 bases, in that order; junction bases with no gene match: 6. Germline CDR1 is MGHRA and CDR2 is YSYEKL. Positively selected for CCR7, the CD45RO-negative cells used as naive CD8 cells excluded terminally differentiated effector memory CD45RA+ cells. An assay was performed, and its level was deep. Assay: immunoSEQ multiplex PCR; the TCRdb copy retains only in-frame clones and omits some. The sample has some 2.1 million clones, 85% to 95% seen once. The sample belongs to a study of shared clonotypes between healthy human individuals. Study context: The study enrolled two women and a few men aged 18 to 49.

Overall study results and limits: Although depth was large, rarefaction showed that sequencing of the sorted subsets was incomplete. Expectations were that clonotype sharing among donors would be affected by sequencing depth.

The chain couples TRBV4-1 to TRBJ2-1; TRBD2 matches at 7 bases. The receptor comes from a man younger than 30 in good health. Sequencing input: naive CD8+ T cells sorted from blood. CDR3 region: CASSQEWLAANEQFF. Written as DNA, the CDR3 is TGCGCCAGCAGCCAAGAGTGGCTAGCGGCAAATGAGCAGTTCTTC.